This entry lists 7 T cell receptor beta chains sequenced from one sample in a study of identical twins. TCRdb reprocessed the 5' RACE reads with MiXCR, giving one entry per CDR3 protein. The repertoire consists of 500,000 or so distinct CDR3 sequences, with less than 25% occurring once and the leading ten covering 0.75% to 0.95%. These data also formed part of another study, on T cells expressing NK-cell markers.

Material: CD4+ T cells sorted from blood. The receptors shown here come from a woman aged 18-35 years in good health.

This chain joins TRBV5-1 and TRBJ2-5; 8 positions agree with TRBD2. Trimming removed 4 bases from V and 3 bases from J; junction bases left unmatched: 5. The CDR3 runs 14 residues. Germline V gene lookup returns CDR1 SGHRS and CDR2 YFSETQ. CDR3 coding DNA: TGCGCCAGCAGCGTCGGGAGGGCGAAAGAGACCCAGTACTTC. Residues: CASSVGRAKETQYF.

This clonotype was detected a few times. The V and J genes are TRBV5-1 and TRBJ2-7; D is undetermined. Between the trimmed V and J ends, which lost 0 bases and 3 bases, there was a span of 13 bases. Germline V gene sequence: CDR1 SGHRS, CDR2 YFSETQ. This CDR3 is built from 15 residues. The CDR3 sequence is CASSLAGSGNYEQYF. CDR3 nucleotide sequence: TGCGCCAGCAGCTTGGCTGGGTCTGGTAACTACGAGCAGTACTTC.

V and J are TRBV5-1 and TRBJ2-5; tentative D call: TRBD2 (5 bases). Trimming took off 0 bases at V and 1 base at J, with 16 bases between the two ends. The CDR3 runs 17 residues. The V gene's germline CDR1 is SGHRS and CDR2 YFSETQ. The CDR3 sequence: CASSLEEGRKTQETQYF. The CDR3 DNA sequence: TGCGCCAGCAGCTTGGAAGAGGGCAGAAAGACCCAAGAGACCCAGTACTTC.

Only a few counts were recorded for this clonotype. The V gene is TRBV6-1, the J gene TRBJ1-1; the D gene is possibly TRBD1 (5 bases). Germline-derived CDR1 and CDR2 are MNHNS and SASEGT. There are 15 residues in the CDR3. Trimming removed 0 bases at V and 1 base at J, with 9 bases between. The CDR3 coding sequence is TGTGCCAGCAGTGAAGCGGGGACGGCGAACACTGAAGCTTTCTTT. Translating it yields CASSEAGTANTEAFF.

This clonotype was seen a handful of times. The CDR3 here is CSASSLAAPRDEQFF. CDR3 nucleotides: TGCAGTGCTAGTAGCCTAGCGGCCCCTAGGGATGAGCAGTTCTTC. The chain joins TRBV20-1 to TRBJ2-1; 7 nucleotides line up with TRBD2. V lost 3 bases to trimming and J lost 8 bases; unmatched junction nucleotides: 13. This CDR3 has 15 residues. Germline lookup yields CDR1 DFQATT and CDR2 SNEGSKA (reference sequence).

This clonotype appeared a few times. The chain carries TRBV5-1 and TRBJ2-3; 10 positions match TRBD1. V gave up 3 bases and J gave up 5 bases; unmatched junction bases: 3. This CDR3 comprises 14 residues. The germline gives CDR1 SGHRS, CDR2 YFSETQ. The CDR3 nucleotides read TGCGCCAGCAGCTCGGGACAGGGGATAGATACGCAGTATTTT. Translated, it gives CASSSGQGIDTQYF.

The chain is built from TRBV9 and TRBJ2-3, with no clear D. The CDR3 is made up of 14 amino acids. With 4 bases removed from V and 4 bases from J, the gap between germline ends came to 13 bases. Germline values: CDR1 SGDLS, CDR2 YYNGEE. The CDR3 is CASSPTHPPDTQYF. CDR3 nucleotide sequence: TGTGCCAGCAGCCCGACGCACCCCCCAGATACGCAGTATTTT.